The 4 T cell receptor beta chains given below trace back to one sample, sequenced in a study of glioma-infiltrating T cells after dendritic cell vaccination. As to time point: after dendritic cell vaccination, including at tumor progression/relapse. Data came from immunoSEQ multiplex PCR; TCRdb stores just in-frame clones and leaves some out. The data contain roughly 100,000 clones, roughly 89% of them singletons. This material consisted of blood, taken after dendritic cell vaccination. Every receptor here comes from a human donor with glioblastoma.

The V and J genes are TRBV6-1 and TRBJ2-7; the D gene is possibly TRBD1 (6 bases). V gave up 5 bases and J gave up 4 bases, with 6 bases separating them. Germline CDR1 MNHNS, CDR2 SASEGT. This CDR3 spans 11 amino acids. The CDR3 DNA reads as TGTGCCAGCAGTACAGGGTACGAGCAGTACTTC. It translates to CASSTGYEQYF.

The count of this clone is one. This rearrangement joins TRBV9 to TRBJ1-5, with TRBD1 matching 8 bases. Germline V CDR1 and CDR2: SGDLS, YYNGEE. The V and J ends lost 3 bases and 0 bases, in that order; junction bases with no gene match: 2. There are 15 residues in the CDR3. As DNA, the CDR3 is TGTGCCAGCAGCGCCGGACAGGGTAGCAATCAGCCCCAGCATTTT. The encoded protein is CASSAGQGSNQPQHF.

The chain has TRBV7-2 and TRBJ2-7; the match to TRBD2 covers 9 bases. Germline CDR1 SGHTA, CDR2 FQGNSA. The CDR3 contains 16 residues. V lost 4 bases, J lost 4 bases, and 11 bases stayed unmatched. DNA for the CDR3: TGTGCCAGCAGCTCCTACGGGACTAGCAGCTATTACGAGCAGTACTTC. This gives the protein CASSSYGTSSYYEQYF.

DNA of the CDR3: TGTGCCAGCAGCTCCCGCTGGGGCAGGTCCTCCTACGAGCAGTACTTC. Translated: CASSSRWGRSSYEQYF. The gene calls are TRBV11-3 and TRBJ2-7; tentative D call: TRBD1 (5 bases). V dropped 4 bases and J dropped 0 bases, with 16 bases sitting between them. CDR3 size: 16 residues. The germline V gene has CDR1 SGHNT and CDR2 YENEEA.